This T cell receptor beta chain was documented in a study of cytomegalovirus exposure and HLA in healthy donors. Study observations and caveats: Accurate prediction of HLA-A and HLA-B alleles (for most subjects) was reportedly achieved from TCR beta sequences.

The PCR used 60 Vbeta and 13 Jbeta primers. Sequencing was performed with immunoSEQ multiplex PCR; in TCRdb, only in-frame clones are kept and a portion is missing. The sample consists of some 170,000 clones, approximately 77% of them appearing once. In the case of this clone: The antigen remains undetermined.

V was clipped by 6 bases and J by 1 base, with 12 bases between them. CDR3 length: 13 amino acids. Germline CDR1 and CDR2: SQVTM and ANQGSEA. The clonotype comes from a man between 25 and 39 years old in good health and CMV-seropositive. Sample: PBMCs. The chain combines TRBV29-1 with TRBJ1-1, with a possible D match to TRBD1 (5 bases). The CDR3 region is CSVGGRQNTEAFF. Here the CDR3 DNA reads TGCAGCGTGGGGGGACGGCAGAACACTGAAGCTTTCTTT.